This T cell receptor (beta chain) was recorded in a study of Ad26.COV2.S vaccination and SARS-CoV-2 variants. About the research overall: Once or twice, 56 days apart, Ad26.COV2.S was delivered intramuscularly. Points from the study as a whole: Ad26.COV2.S recipients had broader spike-specific TCRs (P = 0.0014).

Treatment reported: some 20 received Ad26.COV2.S at low or high dose, single or two shots; roughly five received placebo; per-sample allocation not given. The study sampled participants on day 63 after the first vaccine or placebo injection. Boston supplied an adult donor aged 18-55 years. The repertoire was sequenced with immunoSEQ multiplex PCR; TCRdb's copy has only in-frame clones and lacks some. The table has some 330,000 clones, roughly 90% seen once. A note on this clone: What it binds is unknown.

This CDR3 contains 15 residues. This rearrangement joins TRBV21-1 to TRBJ1-5. TRBV21-1 is an annotated pseudogene. The sequenced sample was peripheral blood, obtained in a trial of Ad26.COV2.S vaccine versus placebo. This TCR was sampled from a person between 18 and 60 years old who received the Ad26.COV2.S COVID-19 vaccine or a placebo. CDR3 in amino acids: CACDTRGVGNQPQHF. CDR3 DNA: TGTGCCTGTGACACGAGGGGAGTAGGCAATCAGCCCCAGCATTTT.